This T cell receptor beta chain was sequenced for a study of T cell responses to AZD1222 COVID-19 vaccine. Notes on the study in general: Only a handful of AZD1222 recipients tested seropositive at baseline. Elevations in Spike-specific TCR breadth and depth followed administration of two AZD1222 doses. Donors skewed white British and female; clonal diversity was possibly underestimated.

This CDR3 comprises 15 residues. Germline CDR1 and CDR2: LNHNV and YYDKDF (reference sequence). Trimming removed 4 bases at V and 0 bases at J, with 9 bases between. This table comes from immunoSEQ multiplex PCR, and its TCRdb copy is limited to in-frame clones, with some not included. This table has roughly 180,000 clones, 87% appearing once. Points on this clone: Its specificity is not known.

This clonotype was sampled from an adult in good health. Sequencing was performed on peripheral blood, taken on day 0 of MenACWY control vaccination. This chain connects TRBV15 to TRBJ2-2; TRBD1 might be the D (5 bases). The CDR3 spells CATSKDSPNTGELFF. In DNA, the CDR3 is TGTGCCACCAGCAAAGACAGCCCGAACACCGGGGAGCTGTTTTTT.